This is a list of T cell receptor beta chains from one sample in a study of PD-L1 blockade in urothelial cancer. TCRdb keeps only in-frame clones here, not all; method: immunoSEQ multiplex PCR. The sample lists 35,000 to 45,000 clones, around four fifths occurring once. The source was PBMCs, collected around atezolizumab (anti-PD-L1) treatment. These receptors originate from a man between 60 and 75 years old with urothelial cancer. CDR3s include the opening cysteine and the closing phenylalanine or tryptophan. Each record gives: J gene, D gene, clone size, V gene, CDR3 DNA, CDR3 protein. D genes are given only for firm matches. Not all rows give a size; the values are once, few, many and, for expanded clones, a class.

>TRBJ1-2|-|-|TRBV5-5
TGTGCCAGCAGCCTAGGTGAAAACTATGGCTACACCTTC
CASSLGENYGYTF
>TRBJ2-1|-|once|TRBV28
TGTGCCAGCAGTTTACCTCTTTCGGACACCAATGAGCAGTTCTTC
CASSLPLSDTNEQFF
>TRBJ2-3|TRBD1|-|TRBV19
TGTGCCAGTAGTGGACAGGGGAGGGATACGCAGTATTTT
CASSGQGRDTQYF
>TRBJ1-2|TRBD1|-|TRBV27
TGTGCCAGCAGTTTCAAAGCCGGGACAGTCTATGGCTACACCTTC
CASSFKAGTVYGYTF
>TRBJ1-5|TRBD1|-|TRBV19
TGTGCCAGTAACGTCGGGACAGGTTTCGTTCAGCCCCAGCATTTT
CASNVGTGFVQPQHF
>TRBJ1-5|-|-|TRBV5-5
TGTGCCAGCAGCCTGGACGGGGTCTATCAGCCCCAGCATTTT
CASSLDGVYQPQHF
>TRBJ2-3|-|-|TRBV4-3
TGCGCCAGCAGCCAAGCCGCGCTTACCACAGATACGCAGTATTTT
CASSQAALTTDTQYF
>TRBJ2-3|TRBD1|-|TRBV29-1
TGCAGCGTTGAACTGACAGGGACAGATACGCAGTATTTT
CSVELTGTDTQYF
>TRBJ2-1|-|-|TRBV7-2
TGTGCCAGCAGCTTAGCAGGGGATAGGAATGAGCAGTTCTTC
CASSLAGDRNEQFF
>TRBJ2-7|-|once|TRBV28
TGTGCCAGCAGCAACGGCCGTGGGGGGGTGCAGGGGAACTCCTACGAGCAGTACTTC
CASSNGRGGVQGNSYEQYF